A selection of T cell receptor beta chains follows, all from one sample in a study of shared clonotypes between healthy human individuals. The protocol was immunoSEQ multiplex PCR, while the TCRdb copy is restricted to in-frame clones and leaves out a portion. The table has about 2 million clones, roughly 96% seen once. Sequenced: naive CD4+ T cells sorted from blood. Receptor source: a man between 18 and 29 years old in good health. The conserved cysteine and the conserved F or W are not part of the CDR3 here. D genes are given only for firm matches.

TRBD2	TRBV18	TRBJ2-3	ASSSGTSGDTDTQY
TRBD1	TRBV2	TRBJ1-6	ASSLTGDFNSPLH
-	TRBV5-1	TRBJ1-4	ASSPGSGTNEKLF
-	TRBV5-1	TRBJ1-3	ASSLGGSEGNTIY
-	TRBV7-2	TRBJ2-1	ASSLLQGHNEQF
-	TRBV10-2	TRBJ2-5	ATILKDGEQTQY
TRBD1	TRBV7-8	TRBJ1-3	ASSLTDRARNTIY
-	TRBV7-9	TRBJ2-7	ASSLPPGTNSYEQY
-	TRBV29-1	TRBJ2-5	SVEGLQETQY
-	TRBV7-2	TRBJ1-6	ASSLTGNSPLH
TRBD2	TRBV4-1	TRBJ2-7	ASSQGPGTSYEQY
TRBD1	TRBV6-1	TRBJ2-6	ASSADPRQGTLAGANVLT
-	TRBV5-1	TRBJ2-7	ASSLPQRFPYEQY